Listed below are T cell receptor beta chains from one sample, sequenced in a study of T cell responses to AZD1222 COVID-19 vaccine. Clones were read by immunoSEQ multiplex PCR, and TCRdb kept only the in-frame ones, dropping some. The table has 180,000 or so clones, 90% to 95% seen once. Material: peripheral blood, obtained 28 days after the second AZD1222 dose. The receptor source for this set is an adult who received the AZD1222 COVID-19 vaccine. The CDR3 runs from the conserved cysteine through the conserved F or W. The order of the fields is clone size, D gene, V gene, J gene, CDR3 DNA, CDR3 protein. D genes are given only for firm matches. Clone size is not always given. Where it is, it says once, few, many or a class for expanded clones.

size: -
D: -
V: TRBV5-8
J: TRBJ1-2
DNA: TGTGCCAGCAGCTTGGCGGGACTTTATGGCTACACCTTC
CDR3: CASSLAGLYGYTF

size: -
D: -
V: TRBV10-2
J: TRBJ2-2
DNA: TGCGCCAGCAGTCCGGTCCTGGCCGGGGAGCTGTTTTTT
CDR3: CASSPVLAGELFF

size: -
D: -
V: TRBV5-6
J: TRBJ2-7
DNA: TGTGCCAGCAGCCGAAATAGGGGTTCAGGGCAGTACTTC
CDR3: CASSRNRGSGQYF

size: -
D: -
V: TRBV6-5
J: TRBJ1-2
DNA: TGTGCCAGCAGTTCCCCTACGACAGTCTATGGCTACACCTTC
CDR3: CASSSPTTVYGYTF

size: -
D: TRBD1
V: TRBV2
J: TRBJ1-1
DNA: TGTGCCAGCGGATCACAGACAGGGGAGAACACTGAAGCTTTCTTT
CDR3: CASGSQTGENTEAFF

size: -
D: -
V: TRBV12-3/TRBV12-4
J: TRBJ1-1
DNA: TGTGCCAGCAGTTTTATACACTCCGGAGAAGCTTTCTTT
CDR3: CASSFIHSGEAFF

size: -
D: TRBD1
V: TRBV5-1
J: TRBJ2-7
DNA: TGCGCCAGCAGCCCGGGGACAGGGGTTCGCTACGAGCAGTACTTC
CDR3: CASSPGTGVRYEQYF

size: -
D: TRBD2
V: TRBV6-5
J: TRBJ2-1
DNA: TGTGCCAGCAGAATTGTAGCGGGAGGGCCGAATGAGCAGTTCTTC
CDR3: CASRIVAGGPNEQFF

size: -
D: -
V: TRBV4-1
J: TRBJ1-5
DNA: TGCGCCAGCAGCCAAGAGGTGAATCAGCCCCAGCATTTT
CDR3: CASSQEVNQPQHF

size: -
D: -
V: TRBV6-5
J: TRBJ2-2
DNA: TGTGCCAGCAGTTACGGTAGCCGCCCGAACACCGGGGAGCTGTTTTTT
CDR3: CASSYGSRPNTGELFF

size: -
D: -
V: TRBV6-5
J: TRBJ1-4
DNA: TGTGCCAGCAGTTACTCAGGACTGCGGAATGAAAAACTGTTTTTT
CDR3: CASSYSGLRNEKLFF

size: -
D: TRBD1
V: TRBV11-1
J: TRBJ1-6
DNA: TGTGCCAGCAGACCGGGACAGTATAATTCACCCCTCCACTTT
CDR3: CASRPGQYNSPLHF

size: few
D: -
V: TRBV30
J: TRBJ2-4
DNA: TGTGCCTGGAGGGCTAGGGATCGAAGCAAAAACATTCAGTACTTC
CDR3: CAWRARDRSKNIQYF

size: -
D: -
V: TRBV30
J: TRBJ2-5
DNA: TGTGCCTGGAGTGGAGGACGCGGCCAAGAGACCCAGTACTTC
CDR3: CAWSGGRGQETQYF

size: -
D: -
V: TRBV7-9
J: TRBJ2-7
DNA: TGTGCCAGCAGCTTAATCGGAGCGGTGGGGGCCTACGAGCAGTACTTC
CDR3: CASSLIGAVGAYEQYF

size: -
D: -
V: TRBV9
J: TRBJ2-4
DNA: TGTGCCAGCAGCGTAGGGGGGTTAGCCAAAAACATTCAGTACTTC
CDR3: CASSVGGLAKNIQYF

size: -
D: TRBD1
V: TRBV7-8
J: TRBJ1-2
DNA: TGTGCCAGCAGCTTAGAGGGGAGGAAGGGGGCGCGTGGCTACACCTTC
CDR3: CASSLEGRKGARGYTF